These 11 T cell receptor beta chains were sequenced from one sample in a study of OX40 agonist ivuxolimab in advanced cancers. The assay was immunoSEQ multiplex PCR, and TCRdb's table has in-frame clones only and misses some. The data hold approximately 70,000 clones, with just over 85% observed a single time. This specimen was CD4+ or CD8+ T cells sorted from blood, taken in a trial of the OX40 agonist ivuxolimab. The receptors were sampled from an adult with an advanced solid tumor such as melanoma, head and neck, liver or kidney cancer.

The gene calls are TRBV6-6 and TRBJ1-5; D gene ambiguous. The germline V gene has CDR1 MNHNY and CDR2 SVGAGI (reference sequence). This CDR3 is 13 amino acids long. V was pared by 2 bases and J by 9 bases, with 11 bases between. The CDR3 coding sequence is TGTGCCAGCAGTTACGGGGTCCAGGCGCCCCAGCATTTT. Its protein product is CASSYGVQAPQHF.

The rearrangement links TRBV30 to TRBJ1-1; D is uncertain. This CDR3 has 13 residues. V was cut by 3 bases and J by 1 base, with 9 bases left in between. Germline V gene lookup returns CDR1 GTSNPN and CDR2 SVGIG (reference sequence). The CDR3 region has the DNA TGTGCCTGGAGGCGCAACAGGAACACTGAAGCTTTCTTT. Translation gives CAWRRNRNTEAFF.

This rearrangement joins TRBV19 to TRBJ1-1, with TRBD1 as a possible D gene (5 bases). Germline values: CDR1 LNHDA, CDR2 SQIVND (reference sequence). This CDR3 spans 18 amino acids. V was pared by 3 bases and J by 1 base, with 21 bases between. The CDR3 DNA sequence: TGTGCCAGTAGTATGCGGGGACCGCAGCCGTTATCGAACACTGAAGCTTTCTTT. Its protein product is CASSMRGPQPLSNTEAFF. Drawing the rest from reference TRBV19 and TRBJ1-1, the complete variable domain is DGGITQSPKYLFRKEGQNVTLSCEQNLNHDAMYWYRQDPGQGLRLIYYSQIVNDFQKGDIAEGYSVSREKKESFPLTVTSAQKNPTAFYLCASSMRGPQPLSNTEAFFGQGTRLTVV.

This chain links TRBV29-1 with TRBJ2-7, with D unclear. Trimming removed 5 bases at V and 3 bases at J, with 11 bases between. Per the germline V gene, CDR1 is SQVTM and CDR2 is ANQGSEA. The CDR3 contains 12 residues. CDR3: CSVWRVGYEQYF. The CDR3 DNA sequence: TGCAGCGTTTGGCGTGTCGGCTACGAGCAGTACTTC.

The rearrangement uses TRBV18 and TRBJ2-1; 13 bases map to TRBD2. This CDR3 region has 15 residues. In germline, CDR1 is KGHSH, CDR2 LQKENI. V shed 8 bases, J shed 7 bases, and the junction held 8 bases outside the gene matches. The CDR3: CASATGTSGVNEQFF. The CDR3 DNA follows: TGTGCCAGCGCGACCGGGACTAGCGGGGTAAATGAGCAGTTCTTC.

The gene calls are TRBV19 and TRBJ2-5, with TRBD1 matching 9 bases. Germline-derived CDR1 and CDR2 are LNHDA and SQIVND (reference sequence). V trimming: 5 bases; J trimming: 5 bases; junction bases outside the gene matches: 6. The CDR3 consists of 14 residues. CDR3 in amino acids: CASSARQGDETQYF. CDR3 sequence (DNA): TGTGCCAGTAGTGCCCGACAGGGGGACGAGACCCAGTACTTC.

V gene TRBV9 combines with J gene TRBJ1-1; maybe TRBD1 (5 bases). The CDR3 contains 14 residues. V gave up 3 bases and J gave up 6 bases, with 15 bases separating them. CDR1 SGDLS and CDR2 YYNGEE come from the germline V gene. The CDR3 protein is CASSGERGGPEAFF. For the CDR3, the DNA is TGTGCCAGCAGCGGGGAAAGGGGAGGTCCTGAAGCTTTCTTT.

The V gene is TRBV5-1, the J gene TRBJ1-4; D uncertain. The CDR3 is made up of 15 amino acids. V lost 4 bases and J lost 5, with 15 bases in between. The V gene's germline CDR1 is SGHRS and CDR2 YFSETQ. CDR3 loop: CASSRSRQNNEKLFF. The CDR3 nucleotides are TGCGCCAGCAGCCGTTCGCGGCAGAACAATGAAAAACTGTTTTTT.

V gene TRBV28 combines with J gene TRBJ1-2; D is ambiguous. The V gene lost 6 bases and the J gene lost 2 bases, with 10 bases spanning the gap. CDR1 MDHEN and CDR2 SYDVKM come from the germline V gene. This CDR3 has 13 residues. CDR3 sequence (DNA): TGTGCCAGCAGATGGCCAGAGAACTATGGCTACACCTTC. Amino acids: CASRWPENYGYTF.

The rearrangement links TRBV27 to TRBJ2-1; D gene ambiguous. The CDR3 length is 14 residues. Deletions cut 5 bases from V and 7 bases from J, with 15 bases between. Germline V gene lookup returns CDR1 MNHEY and CDR2 SMNVEV (reference sequence). In DNA, the CDR3 is TGTGCCAGCAGTAGGGCTGGATCAAAGAATGAGCAGTTCTTC. This translates into CASSRAGSKNEQFF.

Regarding this clone: Other DNA sequences in this specimen translate into the identical CDR3. The chain uses TRBV7-9 and TRBJ2-5, with 8 bases that match TRBD2. CDR3 size: 13 residues. Germline assignment: CDR1 SEHNR and CDR2 FQNEAQ (reference sequence). V gave up 3 bases and J gave up 4 bases; unmatched junction bases: 1. CDR3 nucleotides: TGTGCCAGCAGCTTGGCGGGGGGAGAGACCCAGTACTTC. It is translated as CASSLAGGETQYF.